The 25 T cell receptor beta chains below come from one sample, sequenced in a study of shared clonotypes between healthy human individuals. CD8 cells regarded as naive lacked CD45RO, were positively chosen for CCR7, and omitted terminally differentiated effector memory CD45RA+ cells. TCRdb keeps only in-frame clones here, not all; method: immunoSEQ multiplex PCR. Altogether millions of clones are present, about 94% being singletons, with the ten largest covering about 1.1%. The sequenced sample consisted of naive CD8+ T cells sorted from blood. The receptors here all came from a man between 18 and 35 years old in good health.

Comments on this clone: This CDR3 is also generated by other DNA sequences in the sample. The chain recombines TRBV27 with TRBJ2-7; TRBD1 matches at 10 bases. The CDR3 is 14 amino acids. V shed 5 bases, J shed 2 bases, and the junction held 3 bases outside the gene matches. Germline V gene lookup returns CDR1 MNHEY and CDR2 SMNVEV (reference sequence). The CDR3 bases are TGTGCCAGCAGTGGGACAGGGGCTCCCTACGAGCAGTACTTC. Translating gives CASSGTGAPYEQYF.

The V gene is TRBV7-9, the J gene TRBJ2-7, with D unclear. Trimming removed 4 bases at V and 1 base at J, with 5 bases between. Per germline, CDR1 SEHNR and CDR2 FQNEAQ (reference sequence). CDR3 length: 12 residues. CDR3 coding DNA: TGTGCCAGCAGCTACGTTTCCTACGAGCAGTACTTC. This translates into CASSYVSYEQYF.

The genes are TRBV19 and TRBJ2-2; D gene uncertain. The CDR3 runs to 13 residues. Germline V gene data show CDR1 as LNHDA and CDR2 as SQIVND (reference sequence). V was trimmed by 6 bases and J by 5 bases, leaving 10 bases between them. Here the CDR3 reads CASRARSTGELFF. The CDR3 DNA sequence: TGTGCCAGTAGGGCGCGGAGTACCGGGGAGCTGTTTTTT.

A remark on this clone: Other nucleotide sequences in the sample specify the same CDR3. V is TRBV4-1 and J is TRBJ2-7; D call uncertain. CDR3 length: 14 residues. V lost 0 bases to trimming and J lost 1 base, with 7 bases between them. CDR1 and CDR2 from the germline V gene are MGHRA and YSYEKL. CDR3 sequence (DNA): TGCGCCAGCAGCCAAGATGGGGAATCCTACGAGCAGTACTTC. Protein sequence: CASSQDGESYEQYF.

Worth noting for this clone: Additional DNA sequences in this sample encode the identical CDR3. The rearrangement uses TRBV6-1 and TRBJ2-7; D call uncertain. This CDR3 spans 14 amino acids. The germline gives CDR1 MNHNS, CDR2 SASEGT. Trimming took off 1 base at V and 2 bases at J, with 9 bases between the two ends. The CDR3 reads CASSEGLGTYEQYF. CDR3 DNA sequence: TGTGCCAGCAGTGAAGGGTTGGGGACCTACGAGCAGTACTTC.

This rearrangement joins TRBV30 to TRBJ2-3; 11 bases match TRBD1. From germline, CDR1 is GTSNPN and CDR2 SVGIG (reference sequence). The CDR3 is made up of 14 amino acids. The CDR3 DNA is TGTGCACAACAGTCGGGACAGGGGGCAGATACGCAGTATTTT. Translated: CAQQSGQGADTQYF.

In the case of this clone: Other DNA sequences in this specimen translate into the identical CDR3. The gene calls are TRBV5-1 and TRBJ2-7, with D perhaps matching TRBD2 (6 bases). This CDR3 is 13 amino acids long. The V gene's germline CDR1 is SGHRS and CDR2 YFSETQ. V gave up 3 bases and J gave up 1 base, with 8 bases separating them. CDR3 nucleotide sequence: TGCGCCAGCAGCTCGGGACTTTCCTACGAGCAGTACTTC. Translated, it gives CASSSGLSYEQYF.

With respect to this clone: Within the sample, other DNA sequences also encode this same CDR3. This chain uses TRBV19 with TRBJ2-7; TRBD1 agrees at 9 bases. CDR1 and CDR2 (germline): LNHDA, SQIVND (reference sequence). Trimming removed 4 bases from V and 4 bases from J; junction bases left unmatched: 5. The CDR3 consists of 14 residues. The CDR3 sequence is CASSTGQGNYEQYF. Here the CDR3 DNA reads TGTGCCAGTAGTACTGGACAGGGGAATTACGAGCAGTACTTC.

This clone was seen a few times. The chain uses TRBV15 and TRBJ1-5; tentatively, D is TRBD1 (6 bases). Trimming removed 9 bases at V and 5 bases at J, with 14 bases between. Germline CDR1 is LNHNV and CDR2 is YYDKDF (reference sequence). The CDR3 extends over 13 amino acids. In nucleotides, the CDR3 is TGTGCCACGGGGCTTGGGGGCTATCAGCCCCAGCATTTT. Protein product: CATGLGGYQPQHF.

This clone was detected once. This CDR3 is also generated by other DNA sequences in the sample. V usage is TRBV11-2 and J usage is TRBJ2-1, with D possibly matching TRBD2 (5 bases). The germline V gene has CDR1 SGHAT and CDR2 FQNNGV. This CDR3 spans 14 amino acids. Deletions cut 1 base from V and 3 bases from J, with 7 bases between. Here the CDR3 reads CASSLAGVYNEQFF. The CDR3 DNA reads TGTGCCAGCAGCTTAGCCGGGGTCTACAATGAGCAGTTCTTC.

V gene TRBV11-2 combines with J gene TRBJ2-1; a possible D gene is TRBD2 (5 bases). CDR3 size: 15 residues. V gave up 5 bases and J gave up 3 bases, with 14 bases separating them. Germline V gives CDR1 SGHAT, CDR2 FQNNGV. CDR3 nucleotides: TGTGCCAGCAGCCCTGACTCTAGCATCTACAATGAGCAGTTCTTC. Translated: CASSPDSSIYNEQFF.

In this sample, this clone turned up once. The chain couples TRBV7-8 to TRBJ2-2, with D uncertain. Looked up from germline, CDR1 is SGHVS and CDR2 is FQNEAQ. V gave up 1 base and J gave up 5 bases, with 8 bases separating them. The CDR3 consists of 14 residues. The CDR3 sequence is CASSLVALTGELFF. The CDR3 nucleotides are TGTGCCAGCAGCTTAGTCGCGTTGACCGGGGAGCTGTTTTTT.

This chain links TRBV5-1 with TRBJ1-4; 9 nucleotides match TRBD1. With V trimmed by 4 bases and J by 8 bases, 12 bases remained unmatched. The CDR3 loop spans 16 amino acids. Germline-derived CDR1 and CDR2 are SGHRS and YFSETQ. The CDR3 here is CASSPAGQGGEEKLFF. The CDR3 DNA reads TGCGCCAGCAGCCCGGCGGGACAGGGTGGGGAAGAAAAACTGTTTTTT.

A remark on this clone: Germline is not matched at one junction end, which may reflect a read error. The chain has TRBV2 and TRBJ2-1; 11 bases line up with TRBD2. CDR1 SNHLY and CDR2 FYNNEI come from the germline V gene. The CDR3 spans 16 residues. This CDR3 reads CASREEPGLADNEQFF. Here the CDR3 DNA reads TGTGCCAGCAGGGAAGAGCCGGGACTAGCGGACAATGAGCAGTTCTTC. The whole variable domain, remainder taken from reference TRBV2 and TRBJ2-1, is EPEVTQTPSHQVTQMGQEVILRCVPISNHLYFYWYRQILGQKVEFLVSFYNNEISEKSEIFDDQFSVERPDGSNFTLKIRSTKLEDSAMYFCASREEPGLADNEQFFGPGTRLTVL.

The V and J genes are TRBV7-3 and TRBJ2-1; D remains unclear. The CDR3 sequence is 15 residues long. From germline, CDR1 is SGHTA and CDR2 FQGTGA. Trimming stripped 5 bases from V and 4 bases from J, with 15 bases between. CDR3 amino acids: CASSPIPVQYNEQFF. The DNA for the CDR3 is TGTGCCAGCAGCCCCATCCCCGTCCAGTACAATGAGCAGTTCTTC.

The chain recombines TRBV5-8 with TRBJ2-7, with 9 bases aligning to TRBD1. Germline lookup yields CDR1 SGHTS and CDR2 YDEGEE. With V trimmed by 4 bases and J by 11 bases, 13 bases remained unmatched. This CDR3 is built from 14 residues. CDR3 loop: CASSLLPQGAAEYF. CDR3 nucleotide sequence: TGTGCCAGCAGCCTCCTTCCACAGGGGGCGGCCGAGTACTTC.

The V gene is TRBV28, the J gene TRBJ1-1; a possible D gene is TRBD1 (5 bases). V was shortened by 3 bases and J by 5 bases, with 16 bases between the two germline ends. This CDR3 spans 15 amino acids. Germline lookup yields CDR1 MDHEN and CDR2 SYDVKM. Here the CDR3 reads CASSFWGSGKTEAFF. Written as DNA, the CDR3 is TGTGCCAGCAGTTTTTGGGGGTCCGGAAAGACTGAAGCTTTCTTT.

V and J are TRBV4-3 and TRBJ2-1, with TRBD2 matching over 9 bases. J gave up 4 bases and V 0 bases, and 7 bases lay outside the gene matches. From germline, CDR1 is LGHNA and CDR2 YSLEER. The length of the CDR3 is 17 residues. Written as DNA, the CDR3 is TGCGCCAGCAGCCAAGATTACGGGCTAGCGGGGTACAATGAGCAGTTCTTC. This sequence encodes CASSQDYGLAGYNEQFF.

The rearrangement uses TRBV28 and TRBJ1-2; 8 nucleotides line up with TRBD1. V was clipped by 3 bases and J by 6 bases; unmatched bases: 6. The germline gives CDR1 MDHEN, CDR2 SYDVKM. CDR3 length: 14 amino acids. The CDR3 here is CASSFQGAPDGYTF. CDR3 bases: TGTGCCAGCAGTTTCCAGGGGGCGCCGGATGGCTACACCTTC.

V usage is TRBV19 and J usage is TRBJ1-2; maybe TRBD1 (6 bases). Germline V gives CDR1 LNHDA, CDR2 SQIVND (reference sequence). Trimming pared 5 bases from V and 7 bases from J, leaving 11 bases between. This CDR3 contains 12 residues. The CDR3 loop reads CASSAGTPGYTF. For the CDR3, the DNA is TGTGCCAGTAGTGCCGGGACACCTGGCTACACCTTC.

The V and J genes are TRBV27 and TRBJ2-7; D possibly uses TRBD1 or TRBD2 (5 bases each). Germline V gives CDR1 MNHEY, CDR2 SMNVEV (reference sequence). The CDR3 is 12 amino acids. Deletions cut 3 bases from V and 5 bases from J, with 8 bases between. CDR3 DNA: TGTGCCAGCAGTTTCGAGGGACACGAGCAGTACTTC. Protein: CASSFEGHEQYF.

The genes are TRBV7-9 and TRBJ1-1; a possible D gene is TRBD1 (6 bases). CDR3 length: 13 amino acids. The germline CDR1 and CDR2 sequences are SEHNR and FQNEAQ (reference sequence). V lost 6 bases and J lost 3, with 11 bases in between. This chain's CDR3 is CASRQDSHTEAFF. DNA for the CDR3: TGTGCCAGCAGGCAGGACAGCCACACTGAAGCTTTCTTT.

CDR3 in amino acids: CASSNSPHNEQFF. DNA of the CDR3: TGTGCCAGCAGTAACTCGCCCCACAATGAGCAGTTCTTC. The chain is built from TRBV27 and TRBJ2-1; no definite D call. The CDR3 has 13 residues. The germline CDR1 and CDR2 sequences are MNHEY and SMNVEV (reference sequence). V was cut by 5 bases and J by 5 bases, with 10 bases left in between.

This rearrangement joins TRBV20-1 to TRBJ1-5; TRBD1 matches 7 bases. The CDR3 runs to 10 residues. Trimming removed 4 bases from V and 12 bases from J; junction bases left unmatched: 3. Germline lookup yields CDR1 DFQATT and CDR2 SNEGSKA (reference sequence). CDR3 region: CSATTGDQHF. The DNA for the CDR3 is TGCAGTGCTACAACAGGGGACCAGCATTTT.

The V gene is TRBV28, the J gene TRBJ2-3, with TRBD1 matching 7 bases. With 7 bases clipped from V and 0 bases from J, the junction kept 10 bases outside the gene matches. Germline CDR1 reads MDHEN; CDR2 reads SYDVKM. This CDR3 has 16 residues. CDR3 sequence (DNA): TGTGCCAGCACCAGATATACAGGGGATAGCACAGATACGCAGTATTTT. It yields the protein CASTRYTGDSTDTQYF.